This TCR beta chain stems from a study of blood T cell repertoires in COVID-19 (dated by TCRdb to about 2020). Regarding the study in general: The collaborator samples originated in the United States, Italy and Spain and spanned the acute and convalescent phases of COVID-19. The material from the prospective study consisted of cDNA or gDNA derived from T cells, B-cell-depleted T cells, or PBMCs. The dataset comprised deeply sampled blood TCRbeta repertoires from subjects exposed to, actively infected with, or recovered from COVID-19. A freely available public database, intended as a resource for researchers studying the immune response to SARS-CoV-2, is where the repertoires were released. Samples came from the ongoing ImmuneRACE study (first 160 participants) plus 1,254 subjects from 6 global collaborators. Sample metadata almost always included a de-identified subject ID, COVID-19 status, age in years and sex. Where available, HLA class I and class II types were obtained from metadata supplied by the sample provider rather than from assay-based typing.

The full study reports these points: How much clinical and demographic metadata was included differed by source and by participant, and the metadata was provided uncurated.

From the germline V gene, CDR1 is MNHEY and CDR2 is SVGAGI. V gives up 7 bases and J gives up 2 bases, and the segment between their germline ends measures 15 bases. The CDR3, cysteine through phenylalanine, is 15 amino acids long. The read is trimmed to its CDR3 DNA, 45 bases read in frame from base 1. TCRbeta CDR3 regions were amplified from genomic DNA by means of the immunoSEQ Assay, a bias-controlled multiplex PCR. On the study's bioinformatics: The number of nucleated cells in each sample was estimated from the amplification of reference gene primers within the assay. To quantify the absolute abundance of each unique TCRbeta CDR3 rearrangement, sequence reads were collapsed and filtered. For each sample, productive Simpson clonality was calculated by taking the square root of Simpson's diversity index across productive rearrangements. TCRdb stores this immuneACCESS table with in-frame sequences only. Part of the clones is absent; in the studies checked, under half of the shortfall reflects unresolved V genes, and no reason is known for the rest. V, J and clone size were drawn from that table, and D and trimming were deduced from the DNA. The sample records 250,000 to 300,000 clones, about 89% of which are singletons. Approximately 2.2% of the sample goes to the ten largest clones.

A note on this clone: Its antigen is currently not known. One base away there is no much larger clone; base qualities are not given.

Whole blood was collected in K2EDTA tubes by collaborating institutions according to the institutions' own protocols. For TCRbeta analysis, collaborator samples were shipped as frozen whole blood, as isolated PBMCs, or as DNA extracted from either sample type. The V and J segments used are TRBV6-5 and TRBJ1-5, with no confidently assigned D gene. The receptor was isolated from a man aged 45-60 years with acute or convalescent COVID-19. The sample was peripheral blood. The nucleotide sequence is TGTGCCAGCAACCCATGGGGAGGCGGCAATCAGCCCCAGCATTTT. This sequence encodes CASNPWGGGNQPQHF.